The clone carrying this TCR beta chain was seen ten or more times. Antigen specificity is unknown. This entry is derived from a study of regulatory T cells in long-lasting Graves disease. Study conclusions and caveats: When disease was persistent, TRBV28, TRBJ1-2 and TRBJ2-5 were the favored segments.

V shed 2 bases, J shed 3 bases, and the junction held 9 bases outside the gene matches. Germline V CDR1 and CDR2: GTSNPN, SVGIG (reference sequence). CDR3 length equals 16 residues. Noted time point: persistent/refractory GD, antithyroid drugs over 5 years with positive TRAb. From RNA extracted from PBMCs, the TCR library was made. Arm-PCR with iRepertoire HTBI primers amplified the CDR3 regions for these TCR beta libraries. From the multiplex PCR reads, TCRdb called clonotypes with MiXCR, one entry per CDR3 protein. The profile covers hundreds of thousands of distinct CDR3 sequences, with about a fifth appearing a single time and 20% taken by the ten largest.

The receptor comes from a female donor with Graves disease. The chain uses TRBV30 and TRBJ1-5; 8 bases align to TRBD1. Sequenced here: peripheral blood mononuclear cells (PBMCs), sampled when the disease was refractory, from a patient treated with antithyroid drugs. In DNA form, the CDR3 reads TGTGCCTGGAGTCCAACCGGACAGGGCGACAATCAGCCCCAGCATTTT. Encoded protein: CAWSPTGQGDNQPQHF.